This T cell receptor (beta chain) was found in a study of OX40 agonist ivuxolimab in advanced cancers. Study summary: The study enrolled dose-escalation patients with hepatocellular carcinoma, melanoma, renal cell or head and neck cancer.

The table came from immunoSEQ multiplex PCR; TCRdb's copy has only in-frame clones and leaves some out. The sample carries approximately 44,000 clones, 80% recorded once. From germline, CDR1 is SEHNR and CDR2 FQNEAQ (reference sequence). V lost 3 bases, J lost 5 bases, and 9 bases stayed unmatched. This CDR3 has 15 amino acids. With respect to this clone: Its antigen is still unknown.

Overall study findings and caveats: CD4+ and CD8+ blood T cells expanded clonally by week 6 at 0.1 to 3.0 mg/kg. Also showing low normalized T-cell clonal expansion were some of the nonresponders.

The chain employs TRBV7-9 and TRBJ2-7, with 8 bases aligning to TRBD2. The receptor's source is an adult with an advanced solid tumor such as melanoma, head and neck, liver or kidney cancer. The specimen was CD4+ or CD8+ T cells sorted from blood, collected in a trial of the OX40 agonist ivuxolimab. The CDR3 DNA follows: TGTGCCAGCAGCTTCACGGGAGGGGCTGGCGACGAGCAGTACTTC. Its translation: CASSFTGGAGDEQYF.